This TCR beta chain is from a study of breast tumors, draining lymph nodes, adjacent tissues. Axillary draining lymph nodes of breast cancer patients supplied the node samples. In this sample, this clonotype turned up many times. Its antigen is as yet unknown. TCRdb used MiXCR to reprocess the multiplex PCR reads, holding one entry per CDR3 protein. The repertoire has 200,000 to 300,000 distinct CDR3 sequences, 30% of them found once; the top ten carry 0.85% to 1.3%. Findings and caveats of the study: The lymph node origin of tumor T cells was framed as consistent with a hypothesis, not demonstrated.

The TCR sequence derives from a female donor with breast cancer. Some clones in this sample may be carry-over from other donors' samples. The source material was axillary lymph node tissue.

CDR3 nucleotide sequence: TGCAGTGCTAGAGGGCCTGGGCCTGGAAACACCATATATTTT. This sequence encodes CSARGPGPGNTIYF. V is TRBV20-1 and J is TRBJ1-3; D is ambiguous. Trimming took 1 base from V and 2 from J, leaving 9 bases between them. CDR1 and CDR2 (germline): DFQATT, SNEGSKA (reference sequence). The CDR3 spans 14 residues.